These T cell receptor beta chains were read from a single sample in a study of Ad26.COV2.S vaccination and SARS-CoV-2 variants. Data came from immunoSEQ multiplex PCR; TCRdb stores just in-frame clones and leaves some out. The sample carries about 350,000 clones, 75% to 90% recorded once. Sequenced here: peripheral blood, sampled in a trial of Ad26.COV2.S vaccine versus placebo. The receptors derive from a person aged 18 to 59 who received the Ad26.COV2.S COVID-19 vaccine or a placebo. Each CDR3 is given with its conserved first and last residue. D genes are given only for firm matches. Expanded clones are given a class, and other clones once, few, many or no size at all.

TRBV2,-,-,TRBJ1-6,CASAIVGGPNSPLHF,TGTGCCAGCGCCATTGTCGGGGGTCCTAATTCACCCCTCCACTTT
TRBV5-4,-,TRBD2,TRBJ2-7,CASSSSSGRARTYEQYF,TGTGCCAGCAGCTCCTCTAGCGGGAGGGCCAGGACCTACGAGCAGTACTTC
TRBV2,-,-,TRBJ2-1,CASKKEGWGQFF,TGTGCCAGCAAGAAAGAGGGATGGGGGCAGTTCTTC
TRBV7-9,once,TRBD1,TRBJ1-1,CASSLWTGQNTEAFF,TGTGCCAGCAGCCTCTGGACAGGTCAGAACACTGAAGCTTTCTTT
TRBV3-1/TRBV3-2,-,-,TRBJ1-4,CASSQGPGEKLFF,TGTGCCAGCAGCCAAGGACCCGGCGAAAAACTGTTTTTT
TRBV18,many,-,TRBJ1-2,CASSRNIDRTYGYTF,TGTGCCAGCTCAAGAAATATAGACAGGACCTATGGCTACACCTTC
TRBV7-2,-,-,TRBJ2-7,CASSPPTVSYEQYF,TGTGCCAGCAGCCCACCGACTGTATCCTACGAGCAGTACTTC
TRBV2,-,TRBD2,TRBJ2-3,CASRGLAGGTDTQYF,TGTGCCAGCAGGGGACTAGCGGGAGGCACAGATACGCAGTATTTT
TRBV5-8,-,-,TRBJ1-2,CASSLGASNYGYTF,TGTGCCAGCAGCTTGGGGGCGTCTAACTATGGCTACACCTTC
TRBV7-2,-,-,TRBJ1-2,CASSLGPRTDPNYGYTF,TGTGCCAGCAGCCTAGGTCCTCGGACAGACCCTAACTATGGCTACACCTTC